Described below is a single TCR beta chain sequence and its context. Its antigen is not known. Trimming cost V 6 bases and J 5 bases; bases outside gene matches: 9. CDR3 length equals 14 residues. Looked up from germline, CDR1 is MNHEY and CDR2 is SVGAGI. The source of the sample is a study of cytomegalovirus exposure and HLA in healthy donors. PCR primers comprised 60 Vbeta and 13 Jbeta primers. Libraries were prepared by immunoSEQ multiplex PCR; TCRdb keeps only in-frame clonotypes and omits some of them. The sample yields about 190,000 clones, more than 70% seen once. Points from the study as a whole: Earlier analysis found most TCR beta V segments productive about 90% or about 30% of the time. CMV serostatus stood as the only immune exposure information on hand. Generally TCR sequences proved uncommon, though certain public TCRs appeared in numerous donors.

Material for sequencing was PBMCs. The chain employs TRBV6-5 and TRBJ2-7; 8 bases align to TRBD1. The clonotype originates from a man aged 25-45 years in good health and CMV-seropositive. Here the CDR3 reads CASSPTGAGDEQYF. The CDR3 bases are TGTGCCAGCAGCCCGACAGGGGCGGGCGACGAGCAGTACTTC.